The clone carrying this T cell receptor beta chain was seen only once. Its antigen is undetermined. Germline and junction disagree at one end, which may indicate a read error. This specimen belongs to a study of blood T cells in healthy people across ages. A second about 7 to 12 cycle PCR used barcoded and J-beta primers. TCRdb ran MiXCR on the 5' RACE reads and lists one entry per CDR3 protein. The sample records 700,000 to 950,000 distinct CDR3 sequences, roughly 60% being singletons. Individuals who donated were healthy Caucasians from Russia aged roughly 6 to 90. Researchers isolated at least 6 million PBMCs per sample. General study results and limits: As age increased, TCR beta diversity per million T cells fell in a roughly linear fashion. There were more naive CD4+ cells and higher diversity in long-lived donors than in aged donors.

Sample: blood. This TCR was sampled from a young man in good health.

For the CDR3, the DNA is TGTGCTAGTGGTACAGGGACTGGGGCCAACGCCCTGACTTTC. Its translation is CASGTGTGANALTF. The chain links TRBV12-5 to TRBJ2-6; the D gene could be TRBD1 or TRBD2 (6 bases each). The germline gives CDR1 LGHNT, CDR2 FRNRAP. The CDR3 consists of 14 residues.